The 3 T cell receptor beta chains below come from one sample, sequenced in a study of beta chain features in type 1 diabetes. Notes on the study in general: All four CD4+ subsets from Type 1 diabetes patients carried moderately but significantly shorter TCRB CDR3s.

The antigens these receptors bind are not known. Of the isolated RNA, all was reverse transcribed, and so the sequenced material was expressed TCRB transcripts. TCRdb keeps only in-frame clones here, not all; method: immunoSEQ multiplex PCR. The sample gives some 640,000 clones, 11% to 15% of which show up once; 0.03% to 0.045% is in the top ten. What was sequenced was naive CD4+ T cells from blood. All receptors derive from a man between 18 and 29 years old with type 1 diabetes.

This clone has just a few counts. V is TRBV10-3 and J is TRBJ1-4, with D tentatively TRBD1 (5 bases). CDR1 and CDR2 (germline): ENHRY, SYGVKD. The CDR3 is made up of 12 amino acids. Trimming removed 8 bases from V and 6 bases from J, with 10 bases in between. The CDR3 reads CAIGLGDEKLFF. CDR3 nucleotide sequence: TGTGCCATCGGGCTGGGGGATGAAAAACTGTTTTTT.

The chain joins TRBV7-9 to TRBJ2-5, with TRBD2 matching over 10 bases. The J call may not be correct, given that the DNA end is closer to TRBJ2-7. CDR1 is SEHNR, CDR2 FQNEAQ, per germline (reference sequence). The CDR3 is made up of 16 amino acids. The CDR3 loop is CASSSMASSGSNEQYF. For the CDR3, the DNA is TGTGCCAGCAGCTCAATGGCGTCTAGCGGGAGCAACGAGCAGTACTTC.

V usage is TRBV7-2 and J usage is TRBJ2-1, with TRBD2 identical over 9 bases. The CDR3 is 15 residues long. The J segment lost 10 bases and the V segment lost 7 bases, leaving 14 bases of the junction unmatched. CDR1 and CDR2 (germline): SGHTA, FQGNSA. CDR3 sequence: CASTVSGRSSREQFF. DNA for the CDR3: TGTGCCAGCACCGTGAGCGGGAGGTCCTCAAGGGAGCAGTTCTTC.